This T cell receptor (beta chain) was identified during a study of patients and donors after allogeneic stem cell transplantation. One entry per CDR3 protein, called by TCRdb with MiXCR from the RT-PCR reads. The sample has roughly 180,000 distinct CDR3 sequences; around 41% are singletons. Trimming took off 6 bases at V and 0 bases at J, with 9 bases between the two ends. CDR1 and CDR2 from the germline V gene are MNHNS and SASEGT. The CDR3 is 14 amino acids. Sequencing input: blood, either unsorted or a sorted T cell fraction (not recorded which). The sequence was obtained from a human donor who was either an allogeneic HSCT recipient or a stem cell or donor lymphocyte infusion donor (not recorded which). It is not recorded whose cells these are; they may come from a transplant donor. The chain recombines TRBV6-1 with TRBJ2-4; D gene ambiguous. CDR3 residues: CASSEFSAKNIQYF. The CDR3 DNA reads TGTGCCAGCAGCGAGTTTTCAGCCAAAAACATTCAGTACTTC.